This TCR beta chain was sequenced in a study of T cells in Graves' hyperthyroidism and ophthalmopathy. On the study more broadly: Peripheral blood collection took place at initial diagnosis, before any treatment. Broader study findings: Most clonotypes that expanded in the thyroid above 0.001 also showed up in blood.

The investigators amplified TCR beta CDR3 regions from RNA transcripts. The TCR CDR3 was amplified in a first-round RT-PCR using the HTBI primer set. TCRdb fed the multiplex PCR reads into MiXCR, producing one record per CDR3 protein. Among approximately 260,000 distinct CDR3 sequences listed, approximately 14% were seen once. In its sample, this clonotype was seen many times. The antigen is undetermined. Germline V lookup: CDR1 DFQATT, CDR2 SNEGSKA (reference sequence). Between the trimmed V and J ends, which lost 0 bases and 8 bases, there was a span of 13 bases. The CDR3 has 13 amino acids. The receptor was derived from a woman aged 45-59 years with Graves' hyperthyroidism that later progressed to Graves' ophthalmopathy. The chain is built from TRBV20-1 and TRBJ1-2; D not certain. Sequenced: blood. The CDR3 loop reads CSARDSQDDGYTF. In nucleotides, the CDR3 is TGCAGTGCTAGAGATAGTCAGGACGACGGCTACACCTTC.